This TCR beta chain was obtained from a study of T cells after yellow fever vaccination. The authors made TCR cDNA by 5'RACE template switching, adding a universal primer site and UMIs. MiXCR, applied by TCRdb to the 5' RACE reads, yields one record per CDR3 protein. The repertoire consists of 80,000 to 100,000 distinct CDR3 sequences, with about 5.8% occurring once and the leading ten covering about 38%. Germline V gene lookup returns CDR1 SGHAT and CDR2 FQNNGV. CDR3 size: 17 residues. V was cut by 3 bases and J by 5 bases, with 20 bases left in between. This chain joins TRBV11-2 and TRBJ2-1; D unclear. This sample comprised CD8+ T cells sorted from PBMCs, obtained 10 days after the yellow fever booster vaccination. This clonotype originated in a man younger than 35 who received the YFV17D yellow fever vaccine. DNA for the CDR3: TGTGCCAGCAGCTTTTGGCCCTCCACTTCTTCAGACAATGAGCAGTTCTTC. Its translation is CASSFWPSTSSDNEQFF.